Below, 2 T cell receptor beta chains from the same sample are listed, as sequenced in a study of long-term antiretroviral therapy in people with HIV. The libraries were made with immunoSEQ v3.0 at survey level. Repertoires were generated with immunoSEQ multiplex PCR, while TCRdb's copy carries only in-frame clones and drops some. Counted here are about 24,000 clones, approximately 86% occurring once; the ten biggest clones make up approximately 9.3%. The sample consisted of unsorted PBMCs, taken 1.8 years before starting antiretroviral therapy. The origin of the receptors is a man in his fifties or sixties with HIV.

The rearrangement links TRBV9 to TRBJ2-5, with 13 nucleotides matching TRBD2. The CDR3 is 16 residues long. The V gene's germline CDR1 is SGDLS and CDR2 YYNGEE. V was pared by 0 bases and J by 5 bases, with 4 bases of the junction left unmatched. This chain's CDR3 is CASSVGPLAGGETQYF. The CDR3 DNA sequence: TGTGCCAGCAGCGTAGGTCCACTAGCGGGGGGGGAGACCCAGTACTTC.

The genes are TRBV7-3 and TRBJ2-3; 10 nucleotides align to TRBD1. CDR3 length: 15 residues. V was pared by 5 bases and J by 5 bases, with 7 bases of the junction left unmatched. CDR1 and CDR2 from the germline V gene are SGHTA and FQGTGA. In nucleotides, the CDR3 is TGTGCCAGCAGCCCGGGACAGGGGAGTGGAGATACGCAGTATTTT. Its translation is CASSPGQGSGDTQYF.